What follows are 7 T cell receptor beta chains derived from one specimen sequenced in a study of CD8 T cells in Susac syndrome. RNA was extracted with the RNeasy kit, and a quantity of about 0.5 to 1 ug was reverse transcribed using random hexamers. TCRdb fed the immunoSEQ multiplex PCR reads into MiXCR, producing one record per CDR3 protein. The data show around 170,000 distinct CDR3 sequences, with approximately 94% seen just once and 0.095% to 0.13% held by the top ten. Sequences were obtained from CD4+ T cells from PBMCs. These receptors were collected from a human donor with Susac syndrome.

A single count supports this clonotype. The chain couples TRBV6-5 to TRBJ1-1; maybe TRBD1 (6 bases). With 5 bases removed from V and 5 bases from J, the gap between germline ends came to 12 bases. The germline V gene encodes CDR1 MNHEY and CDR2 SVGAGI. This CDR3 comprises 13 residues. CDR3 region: CASSKPQGTEAFF. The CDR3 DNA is TGTGCCAGCAGTAAGCCACAGGGTACTGAAGCTTTCTTT.

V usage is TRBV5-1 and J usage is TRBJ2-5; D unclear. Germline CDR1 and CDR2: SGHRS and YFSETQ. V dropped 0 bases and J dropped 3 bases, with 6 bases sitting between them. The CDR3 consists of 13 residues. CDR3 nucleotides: TGCGCCAGCAGCTTGGCCGCAGAAGAGACCCAGTACTTC. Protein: CASSLAAEETQYF. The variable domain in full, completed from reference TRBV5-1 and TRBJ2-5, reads KAGVTQTPRYLIKTRGQQVTLSCSPISGHRSVSWYQQTPGQGLQFLFEYFSETQRNKGNFPGRFSGRQFSNSRSEMNVSTLELGDSALYLCASSLAAEETQYFGPGTRLLVL.

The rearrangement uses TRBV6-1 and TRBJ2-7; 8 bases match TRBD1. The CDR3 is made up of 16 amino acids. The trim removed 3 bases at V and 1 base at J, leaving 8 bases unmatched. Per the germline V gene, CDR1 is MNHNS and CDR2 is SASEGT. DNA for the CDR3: TGTGCCAGCAGTGACGACAGGGGTGGTCGGTCCTACGAGCAGTACTTC. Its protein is CASSDDRGGRSYEQYF.

The CDR3 loop reads CASSRDSAEGGYTF. In DNA, the CDR3 is TGTGCCAGCAGTCGGGACAGTGCAGAGGGTGGCTACACCTTC. The chain couples TRBV6-4 to TRBJ1-2; 7 positions agree with TRBD1. The CDR3 is made up of 14 amino acids. CDR1 is MRHNA, CDR2 SNTAGT, per germline. J lost 7 bases, V lost 5 bases, and 10 bases had no gene match.

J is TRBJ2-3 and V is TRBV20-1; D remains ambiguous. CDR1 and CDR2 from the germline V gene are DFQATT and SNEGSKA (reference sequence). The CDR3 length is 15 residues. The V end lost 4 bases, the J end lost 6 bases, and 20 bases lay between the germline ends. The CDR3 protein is CSATRPDTKKDTQYF. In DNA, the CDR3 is TGCAGTGCTACACGACCTGATACTAAGAAGGATACGCAGTATTTT.

Here the CDR3 DNA reads TGTGCCAGCAGCAGGACAGTTACCTACGAGCAGTACTTC. Amino acid sequence: CASSRTVTYEQYF. The chain employs TRBV7-9 and TRBJ2-7; weak D call: TRBD1 (6 bases). V lost 5 bases and J lost 2, with 10 bases in between. The CDR3 spans 13 residues. Looked up from germline, CDR1 is SEHNR and CDR2 is FQNEAQ (reference sequence).

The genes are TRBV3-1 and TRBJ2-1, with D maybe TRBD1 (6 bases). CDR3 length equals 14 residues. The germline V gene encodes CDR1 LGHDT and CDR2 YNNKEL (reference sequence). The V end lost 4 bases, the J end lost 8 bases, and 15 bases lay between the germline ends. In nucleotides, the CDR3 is TGTGCCAGCAGCCCGACGGGACATCGGGATGAGCAGTTCTTC. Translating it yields CASSPTGHRDEQFF.